This T cell receptor beta chain was captured by sequencing in a study of cytomegalovirus exposure and HLA in healthy donors. Study-level results: Researchers reported in a later analysis that a missense DCLRE1C variant was tied to TCR beta V- and J-gene trimming.

This PCR relied on a set of 60 Vbeta primers and 13 Jbeta primers. Measured with immunoSEQ multiplex PCR; TCRdb has only the in-frame clones, and not every one. The repertoire consists of roughly 140,000 clones, with around 74% occurring once and the leading ten covering around 1.5%. As regards this clone: What it binds is unknown.

The V end was cut by 4 bases, the J end by 0 bases, with 19 bases between. Germline loops: CDR1 SGDLS, CDR2 YYNGEE. The CDR3 covers 18 residues. The chain links TRBV9 to TRBJ2-2; D is unclear. The specimen was PBMCs. The source of this sequence is a man aged 18 to 30 in good health and CMV-seronegative. CDR3 region: CASSSQPWARSNTGELFF. The CDR3, as DNA: TGTGCCAGCAGCTCACAGCCGTGGGCGCGATCGAACACCGGGGAGCTGTTTTTT. The full variable domain, its missing parts supplied by reference TRBV9 and TRBJ2-2, is DSGVTQTPKHLITATGQRVTLRCSPRSGDLSVYWYQQSLDQGLQFLIQYYNGEERAKGNILERFSAQQFPDLHSELNLSSLELGDSALYFCASSSQPWARSNTGELFFGEGSRLTVL.